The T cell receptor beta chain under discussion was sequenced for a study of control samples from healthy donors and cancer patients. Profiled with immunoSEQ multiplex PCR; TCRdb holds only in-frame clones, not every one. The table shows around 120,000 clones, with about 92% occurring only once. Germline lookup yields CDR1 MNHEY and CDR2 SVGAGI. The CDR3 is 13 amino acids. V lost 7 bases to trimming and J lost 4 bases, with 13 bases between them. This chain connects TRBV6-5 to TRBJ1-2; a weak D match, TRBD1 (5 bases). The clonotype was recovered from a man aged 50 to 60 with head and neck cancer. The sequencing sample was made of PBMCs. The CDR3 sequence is CASIRRGLYGYTF. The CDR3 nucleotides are TGTGCCAGCATACGTAGGGGCCTCTATGGCTACACCTTC.